This T cell receptor (beta chain) stems from a study of PD-1 blockade in classical Hodgkin lymphoma. Study-level results: Reported baseline diversity: healthy donors highest, relapsed/refractory patients lowest. Some patients started nivolumab under 1 year after ASCT, and they were excluded. CD4+ but not CD8+ TCR diversity rose significantly by C4D1.

There are 14 residues in the CDR3. Germline V gives CDR1 SNHLY, CDR2 FYNNEI. Trimming pared 2 bases from V and 7 bases from J, leaving 12 bases between. Remarks on this clone: The antigen remains undetermined.

Assay used: immunoSEQ multiplex PCR; TCRdb lists only in-frame clones, some missing. This sample has 43,000 or so clones, with about nine tenths found just once. All patients experienced relapse after autologous stem cell transplantation, and brentuximab vedotin exposure was variable. Best response was recorded as complete response, partial response or progressive disease. This clonotype originated in a human donor with classical Hodgkin lymphoma. The V call is TRBV2, the J call TRBJ1-5; possible D gene TRBD1, 5 bases. The sample was peripheral blood mononuclear cells (PBMCs), taken at baseline. The CDR3 DNA follows: TGTGCCAGCAGTGAAAGGGCAGGGAGACAGCCCCAGCATTTT. Protein product: CASSERAGRQPQHF.